The subject of this entry is one TCR beta chain. It has no known antigen specificity. No much larger clone exists at a distance of one base, and base qualities are not known. Libraries were constructed by the immunoSEQ multiplex PCR assay. The multiplex PCR relied on a mix of 60 forward primers for TCR Vbeta segments and 13 reverse primers for TCR Jbeta segments. The CDR3 region of rearranged TCR beta genes was amplified from genomic DNA with a multiplex PCR assay. Amplified TCR beta libraries were sequenced as 87-base-pair reads on the Illumina HiSeq System. Processing in the source paper ran as follows. In a later analysis, roughly 80 million unique TCR beta chains were counted across the roughly 700 repertoires, and roughly 10 million of these chains were shared by at least two donors. Raw reads were error-corrected and collapsed into unique sequences by a nearest-neighbor algorithm in which closely related sequences were merged to remove PCR and sequencing errors. CDR3 sequences were aligned to IMGT reference sequences to assign V, D and J gene segments. For a sequence to be retained, at least a six-nucleotide match to both a V gene segment and a J gene segment was required. Rearrangements were called productive when the CDR3 lacked stop codons and stayed in frame with V and J; all others were non-productive. Following IMGT convention, CDR3 was defined as the stretch from the second conserved V-encoded cysteine up to the conserved J-encoded phenylalanine. The earlier analysis of about 620 of the donors excluded sequences that lacked an unambiguous match to a single V gene segment. An earlier analysis of 587 of the donors classified V segments as functional when productive rearrangements were above 56.7% and as segregating when the standard deviation between donors was above 5%. A statistical classification framework was built for diagnosing cytomegalovirus status from the catalog of TCR beta chain sequences. A later analysis assigned V and J genes by comparing TCR nucleotide sequences with IMGT/GENE-DB human TR gene sequences. The TCRdist pipeline was used in a later analysis to assign CDR3 sequences and most-parsimonious VDJ recombination scenarios. In a later analysis, each TCR beta chain was defined by its CDR3 amino acid sequence together with its V-gene family, and reads lacking a unique V-gene family were excluded. As a way to deal with suspected cross-contamination and a sequencing artifact, a later analysis dropped nearly 600 nucleotide sequences that were highly shared and had low generation probability. In a later analysis, a clonal expansion index for each public chain was calculated from normalized within-repertoire ranks of inferred template counts. A later analysis computed generation probabilities with a VDJ recombination model fitted to out-of-frame rearrangements, and checked the results against IGoR. A later analysis scored TCR-TCR, TCR-HLA and TCR-CMV co-occurrence with hypergeometric tests, applying a repertoire-size bias correction to TCR pairs. False discovery rates were estimated in a later analysis by permuting HLA or CMV assignments 20 times. In a later analysis, co-occurring TCRs were grouped using DBSCAN, and TCRdist sequence similarity was added for clustering within HLA-allele-positive subsets. For co-occurrence clustering, repertoires with fewer than 30,000 or more than 120,000 public chains were excluded, along with roughly five repertoires with anomalous nucleotide sharing. TCRdb mirrors the immuneACCESS table, restricted to in-frame sequences. Some clones are absent from its copies; in checked studies, under half trace to an unresolved V gene, and the reason for the others is unknown. The DNA gave D and trimming, while V, J and clone size come from that table. The sample table contains roughly 130,000 clones; only one count was recorded for around 80% of them. Around 2% of the sample is taken by the ten largest.

The CDR3 has 14 amino acids, counting the end cysteine and phenylalanine. CDR3 DNA is the only sequence kept; it has 42 bases, read in frame from the first base. Trimmed from V: 5 bases; trimmed from J: 3 bases; junction bases lacking a gene match: 3. Taken from the germline V gene, the CDR1 and CDR2 loops are SGHRS and YFSETQ. This sample is drawn from a study of cytomegalovirus exposure and HLA in healthy donors listed by TCRdb under 2017. Background for the entire study: In an earlier analysis of 550 to 750 of the donors, under 300 Gb of sequence data and 90 million to 130 million unique TCR beta sequences from 180 million or so T cells were reported. Roughly 5 DR-DQ haplotypes were treated as single units for association and clustering because of strong linkage in the cohort. In a later genetic analysis, genome-wide SNP genotypes for about 55% of the roughly 700 donors were used, and that subset was treated as a discovery cohort. In addition to the first cohort of roughly 670 subjects, a separate validation cohort of 120 different subjects was used. The study was designed to test whether signatures of past pathogen exposure could be identified by cataloging public T cell receptors. HLA typing covered class I and class II loci at four-digit resolution. All discovery cohort repertoires had been generated on a single sequencing platform. The T cell repertoires of some 700 subjects were profiled by immunosequencing and related to cytomegalovirus serostatus. Across roughly 420 genotyped donors of the cohort, an average of about 220,000 unique TCR beta nucleotide sequences per donor were sequenced, and 15% to 20% of those sequences were non-productive. To decide whether each TCR beta V gene segment behaved as functional or pseudogenic, an earlier analysis of fewer than 750 of the donors relied on high-throughput TCR beta sequencing. The number of typed donors differed by locus: about 620-640 for A, B, C, DRB1 and DQB1; approximately 540 for DQA1; roughly 600 for DPA1; and roughly 470 for DPB1. Among the roughly 370 genotyped donors, around 81% belonged to the genetic ancestry cluster associated with self-reported Caucasian donors. An early release covering roughly 600 HLA-typed donors comprised 250 to 350 gigabases of sequencing data and around 85 million unique TCR sequences. To predict cytomegalovirus infection status, the study brought together high-throughput TCR immunosequencing, statistical association of individual TCRs with disease status, and machine learning. In a later analysis, previously published TCR beta repertoires from hundreds of donors were re-analyzed and high-resolution HLA genotyping was added so that TCR occurrence patterns could be studied. Donor age, sex, ethnicity and CMV serostatus were compiled alongside the repertoire data. The later analysis used no new phenotypic data to find candidate immune exposures, relying instead on TCR beta sequences and their occurrence across donors. Overall results and qualifications from the work: Linkage disequilibrium might explain the correlated functional status among segregating V segments, but an unknown experimental factor could not be excluded. Because HLA typing was missing for some donors at each locus, association tests included only the typed subset. Several of the top co-occurrence clusters appeared to be linked to parvovirus B19, influenza, CMV and Epstein-Barr virus, according to a later analysis. Across donors, most TCR sequences were observed very rarely, whereas some public TCRs were present in many individuals. Compared with equally common non-associated chains, HLA-associated TCR beta chains in a later analysis were more clonally expanded and had lower generation probabilities. Because counts were too low, about 15 rarely observed V segments, including chromosome 9 orphons, were left out of the earlier analysis of approximately 580 of the donors. In vitro tests confirmed that three of the cytomegalovirus-associated TCR beta chains recognize cytomegalovirus antigens. The authors suggested that the approach could potentially be extended to other disease states and immunological phenotypes. Because the 87-base-pair reads could not distinguish some IMGT-functional V segments, including TRBV6-2 and TRBV6-3, those segments were excluded. A cluster of highly shared sequence variants was judged likely to be a technical artifact of the sequencing pipeline. V-gene and J-gene trimming of TCR beta chains was associated with a missense DCLRE1C variant in a later genetic analysis, and the association was replicated in an independent cohort. When HLA alleles, especially DR and DQ, strongly co-occurred, TCR associations were difficult to assign to individual alleles. A later analysis found that TCR association rates varied across HLA loci, with DRB1 alleles showing the most associated TCRs and HLA-C alleles the fewest. Only TCR beta chains were sequenced in this cohort, and the absence of alpha or paired-chain data limited detectable features. According to a later genetic analysis, donors in an Asian-associated ancestry cluster had fewer N-insertions in productive TCRs than the approximately 710-donor mean. Broadly in line with IMGT annotations, most TCR beta V segments showed up in productive rearrangements about 87% or about 30% of the time in an earlier analysis of roughly 590 of the donors. The presence/absence analyses assumed that sequencing depth was roughly uniform across donors, and that assumption may not be true. The study gave a list of over 150 TCR beta chains associated with cytomegalovirus. In a later analysis, 16,951 TCR beta sequences were associated with specific HLA alleles at a false discovery rate of 0.05. A later analysis found that most CMV-associated TCR beta chains appeared HLA-restricted, with HLA associations seemingly driven largely by CMV exposure. For the cohort, immune exposure information was limited to CMV serostatus. A further reported finding was that TCR beta sequences accurately predicted the HLA-A and HLA-B alleles for most subjects in the first cohort. Cytomegalovirus status was reported to be diagnosed by the classifier with high specificity and sensitivity in both the original and validation cohorts.

The cohort was made up of approximately 670 healthy bone marrow donors. At the time of sampling, every cohort member was nominally healthy, though immune exposures that went unrecorded were likely present. The donor tested CMV seronegative and was one of the 352 seronegative cohort members. A peripheral blood sample was collected from each donor, and TCR beta sequencing was performed on peripheral blood mononuclear cells. The Qiagen DNeasy Blood Extraction Kit was used to extract genomic DNA from the blood cell samples. Sequenced material: PBMCs. The chain joins TRBV5-1 to TRBJ2-3, and 10 junction bases match TRBD2. The receptor comes from a man younger than 40 in good health and CMV-seronegative. The nucleotides read TGCGCCAGCAGAAGCGGGGGGGGAACAGATACGCAGTATTTT. Its protein is CASRSGGGTDTQYF. Here the CDR3 is joined to the reference TRBV5-1 and TRBJ2-3 genes, and the full variable domain is: KAGVTQTPRYLIKTRGQQVTLSCSPISGHRSVSWYQQTPGQGLQFLFEYFSETQRNKGNFPGRFSGRQFSNSRSEMNVSTLELGDSALYLCASRSGGGTDTQYFGPGTRLTVL.